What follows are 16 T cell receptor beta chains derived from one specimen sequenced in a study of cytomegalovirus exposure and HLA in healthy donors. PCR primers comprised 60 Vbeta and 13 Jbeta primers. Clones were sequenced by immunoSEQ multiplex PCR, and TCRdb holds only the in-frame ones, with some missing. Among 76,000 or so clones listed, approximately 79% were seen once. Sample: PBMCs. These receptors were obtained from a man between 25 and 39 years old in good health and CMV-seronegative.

CDR3 bases: TGTGCCAGCAGCTTGGGAGCGGGATCCGGCGGGGAGCTGTTTTTT. This encodes CASSLGAGSGGELFF. This chain uses TRBV7-8 with TRBJ2-2, with 7 positions matching TRBD2. Germline trimming cut 3 bases from V and 7 bases from J; bases unmatched to any gene: 8. This CDR3 is built from 15 residues. Germline lookup yields CDR1 SGHVS and CDR2 FQNEAQ.

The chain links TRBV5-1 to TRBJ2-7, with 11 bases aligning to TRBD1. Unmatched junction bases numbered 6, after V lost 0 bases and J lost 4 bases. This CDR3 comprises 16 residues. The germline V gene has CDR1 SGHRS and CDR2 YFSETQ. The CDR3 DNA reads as TGCGCCAGCAGCTTGGGCTCCGGGACAGGGGGGTACGAGCAGTACTTC. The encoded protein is CASSLGSGTGGYEQYF. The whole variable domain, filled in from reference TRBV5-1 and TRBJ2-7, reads KAGVTQTPRYLIKTRGQQVTLSCSPISGHRSVSWYQQTPGQGLQFLFEYFSETQRNKGNFPGRFSGRQFSNSRSEMNVSTLELGDSALYLCASSLGSGTGGYEQYFGPGTRLTVT.

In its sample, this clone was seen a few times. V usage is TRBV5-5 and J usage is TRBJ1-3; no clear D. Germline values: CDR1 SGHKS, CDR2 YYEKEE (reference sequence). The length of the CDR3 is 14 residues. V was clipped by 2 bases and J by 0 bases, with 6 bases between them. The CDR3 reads CASSFGGSGNTIYF. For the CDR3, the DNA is TGTGCCAGCAGCTTTGGAGGCTCTGGAAACACCATATATTTT.

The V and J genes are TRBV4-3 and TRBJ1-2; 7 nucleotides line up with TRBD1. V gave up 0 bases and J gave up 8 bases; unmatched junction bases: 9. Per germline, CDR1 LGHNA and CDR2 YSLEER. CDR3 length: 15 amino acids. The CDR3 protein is CASSQERQGFWGYTF. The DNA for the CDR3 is TGCGCCAGCAGCCAAGAGCGACAGGGTTTTTGGGGCTACACCTTC.

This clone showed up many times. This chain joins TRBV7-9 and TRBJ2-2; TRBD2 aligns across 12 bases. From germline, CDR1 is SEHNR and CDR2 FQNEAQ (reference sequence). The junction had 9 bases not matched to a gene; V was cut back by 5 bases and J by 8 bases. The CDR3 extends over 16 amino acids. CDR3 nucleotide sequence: TGTGCCAGCAGCGGCCGACTAGCGGGAGAATTTGGGGAGCTGTTTTTT. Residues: CASSGRLAGEFGELFF.

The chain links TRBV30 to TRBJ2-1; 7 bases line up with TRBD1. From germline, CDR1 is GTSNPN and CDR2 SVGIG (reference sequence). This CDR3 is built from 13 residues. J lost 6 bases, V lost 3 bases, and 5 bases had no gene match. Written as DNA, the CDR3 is TGTGCCTGGAGCGCTAACAGGGGCAATGAGCAGTTCTTC. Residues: CAWSANRGNEQFF.

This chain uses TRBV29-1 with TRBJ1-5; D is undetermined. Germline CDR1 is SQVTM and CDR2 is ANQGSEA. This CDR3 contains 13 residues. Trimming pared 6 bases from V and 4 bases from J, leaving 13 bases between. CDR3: CSVRTDPNQPQHF. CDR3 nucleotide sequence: TGCAGCGTACGAACAGACCCGAATCAGCCCCAGCATTTT.

The DNA of the CDR3 is TGTGCCAGCAGCTTGACCAGGGGTGATGGCTACACCTTC. Its protein product is CASSLTRGDGYTF. V usage is TRBV5-6 and J usage is TRBJ1-2; possible D gene TRBD1, 6 bases. This CDR3 is built from 13 residues. The V and J ends lost 1 base and 6 bases respectively, with 10 bases between them. Germline V gene sequence: CDR1 SGHDT, CDR2 YYEEEE.

This CDR3 reads CASSLGGGASYQETQYF. CDR3 DNA sequence: TGTGCCAGCAGCTTGGGTGGCGGGGCCTCGTACCAAGAGACCCAGTACTTC. The gene calls are TRBV5-4 and TRBJ2-5; D might be TRBD2 (6 bases). The CDR3 is 17 amino acids. V lost 0 bases and J lost 0, with 15 bases in between. Germline lookup yields CDR1 SGHNT and CDR2 YYREEE (reference sequence). The full variable domain, rest sourced from reference TRBV5-4 and TRBJ2-5, is ETGVTQSPTHLIKTRGQQVTLRCSSQSGHNTVSWYQQALGQGPQFIFQYYREEENGRGNFPPRFSGLQFPNYSSELNVNALELDDSALYLCASSLGGGASYQETQYFGPGTRLLVL.

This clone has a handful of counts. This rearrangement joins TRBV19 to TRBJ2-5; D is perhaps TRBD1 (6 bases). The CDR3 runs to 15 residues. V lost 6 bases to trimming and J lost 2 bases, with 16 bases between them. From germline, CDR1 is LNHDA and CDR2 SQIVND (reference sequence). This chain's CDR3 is CASRRVGQKQETQYF. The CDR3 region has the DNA TGTGCCAGTAGGCGAGTAGGACAGAAACAAGAGACCCAGTACTTC.

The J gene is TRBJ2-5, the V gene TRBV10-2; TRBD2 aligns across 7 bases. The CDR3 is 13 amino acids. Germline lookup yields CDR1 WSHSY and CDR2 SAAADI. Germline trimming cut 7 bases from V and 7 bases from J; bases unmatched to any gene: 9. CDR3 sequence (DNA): TGCGCCAGCAACGAACTAGCGTCAGGGACCCAGTACTTC. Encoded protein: CASNELASGTQYF.

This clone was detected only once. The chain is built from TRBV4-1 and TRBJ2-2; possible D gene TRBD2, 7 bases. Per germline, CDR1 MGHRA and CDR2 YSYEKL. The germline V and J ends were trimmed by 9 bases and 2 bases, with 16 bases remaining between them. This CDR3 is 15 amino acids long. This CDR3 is CASRWGGRNTGELFF. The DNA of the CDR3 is TGCGCCAGTCGGTGGGGGGGGCGAAACACCGGGGAGCTGTTTTTT.

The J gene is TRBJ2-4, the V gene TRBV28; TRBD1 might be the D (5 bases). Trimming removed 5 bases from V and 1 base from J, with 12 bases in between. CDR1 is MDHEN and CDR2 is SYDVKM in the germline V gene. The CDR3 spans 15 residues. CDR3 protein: CASSRQGVAKNIQYF. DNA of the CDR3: TGTGCCAGCAGTCGGCAGGGCGTTGCCAAAAACATTCAGTACTTC.

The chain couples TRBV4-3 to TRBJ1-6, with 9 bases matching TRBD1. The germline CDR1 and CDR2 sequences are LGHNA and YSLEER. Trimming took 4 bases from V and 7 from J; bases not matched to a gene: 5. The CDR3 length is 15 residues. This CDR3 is CASSLDRGVNSPLHF. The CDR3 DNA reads TGCGCCAGCAGCCTTGACAGGGGGGTAAATTCACCCCTCCACTTT.

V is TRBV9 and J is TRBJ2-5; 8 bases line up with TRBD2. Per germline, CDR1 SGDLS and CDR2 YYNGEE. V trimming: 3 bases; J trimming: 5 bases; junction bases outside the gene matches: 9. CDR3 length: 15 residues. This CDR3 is CASSGPRGGYETQYF. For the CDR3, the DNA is TGTGCCAGCAGCGGTCCCCGCGGGGGGTATGAGACCCAGTACTTC.

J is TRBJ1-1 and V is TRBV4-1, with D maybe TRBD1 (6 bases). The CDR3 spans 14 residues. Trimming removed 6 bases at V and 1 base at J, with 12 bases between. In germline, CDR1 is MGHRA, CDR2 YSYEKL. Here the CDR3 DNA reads TGCGCCAGCAGAAACAGGGCTACGAACACTGAAGCTTTCTTT. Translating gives CASRNRATNTEAFF.